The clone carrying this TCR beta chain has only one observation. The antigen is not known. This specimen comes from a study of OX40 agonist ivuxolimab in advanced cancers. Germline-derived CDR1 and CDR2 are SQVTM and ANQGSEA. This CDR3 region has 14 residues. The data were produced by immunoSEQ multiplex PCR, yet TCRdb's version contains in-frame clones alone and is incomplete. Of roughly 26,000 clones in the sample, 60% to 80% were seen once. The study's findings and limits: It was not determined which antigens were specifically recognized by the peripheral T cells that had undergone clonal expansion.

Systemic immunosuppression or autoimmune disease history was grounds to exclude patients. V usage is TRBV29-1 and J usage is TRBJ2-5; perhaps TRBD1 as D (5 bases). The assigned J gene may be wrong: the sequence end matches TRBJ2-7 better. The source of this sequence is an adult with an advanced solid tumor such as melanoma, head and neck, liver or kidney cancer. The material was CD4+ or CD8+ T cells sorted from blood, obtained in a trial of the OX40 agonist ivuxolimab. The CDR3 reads CSVEDSTVTYEQYF. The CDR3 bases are TGCAGCGTTGAAGACTCGACAGTAACCTACGAGCAGTACTTC.